The clone carrying this T cell receptor beta chain was detected only a few times. In the original workflow: Amplification of reference gene primers provided the estimated nucleated cell counts. The protocol was immunoSEQ multiplex PCR, while the TCRdb copy is restricted to in-frame clones and leaves out a portion. D and trimming were read from the DNA, whereas the V and J calls and clone size are those reported in that table. Among about 380,000 clones, approximately 84% were seen once, and the ten largest hold about 2.7%. These data belong to a study of blood T cell repertoires in COVID-19. Looking at the study overall: Sample material is recorded as cDNA or gDNA derived from T cells, B-cell-depleted T cells, or PBMCs.

Each recovered donor of Cohort 3 presented with two negative PCRs, clearance, or symptom resolution. Per the germline V gene, CDR1 is GTSNPN and CDR2 is SVGIG (reference sequence). The CDR3 loop spans 14 amino acids. After removal of 2 bases from V and 6 bases from J, the junction contained 3 bases not matched to a gene. The chain employs TRBV30 and TRBJ2-2; 10 nucleotides match TRBD1. The origin of this receptor is a woman aged 25 to 45 who had recovered from COVID-19. Material for sequencing was PBMCs or T cells enriched from blood (not recorded which). CDR3 sequence reads: CAWSPGTGAGELFF. The DNA for the CDR3 is TGTGCCTGGAGTCCCGGGACAGGGGCCGGGGAGCTGTTTTTT. The variable domain in full, with the rest retrieved from reference TRBV30 and TRBJ2-2, is SQTIHQWPATLVQPVGSPLSLECTVEGTSNPNLYWYRQAAGRGLQLLFYSVGIGQISSEVPQNLSASRPQDRQFILSSKKLLLSDSGFYLCAWSPGTGAGELFFGEGSRLTVL.